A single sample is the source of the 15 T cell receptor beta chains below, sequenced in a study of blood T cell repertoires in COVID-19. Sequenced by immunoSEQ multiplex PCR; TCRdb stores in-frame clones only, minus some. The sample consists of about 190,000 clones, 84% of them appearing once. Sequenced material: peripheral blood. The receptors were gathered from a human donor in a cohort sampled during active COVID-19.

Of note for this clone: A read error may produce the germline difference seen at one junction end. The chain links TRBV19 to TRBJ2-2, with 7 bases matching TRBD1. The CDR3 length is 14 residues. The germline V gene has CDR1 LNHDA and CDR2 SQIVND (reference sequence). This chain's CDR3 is CASSKTGNSGELFF. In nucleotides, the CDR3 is TGTGCCAGTAGTAAGACAGGGAACTCCGGGGAGCTGTTTTTT.

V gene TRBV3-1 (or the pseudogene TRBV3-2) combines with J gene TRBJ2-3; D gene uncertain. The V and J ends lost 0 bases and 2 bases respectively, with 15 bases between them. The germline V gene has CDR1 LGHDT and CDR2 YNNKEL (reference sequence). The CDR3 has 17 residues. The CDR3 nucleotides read TGTGCCAGCAGCCAAGACTTTTCGCACAGAATCACAGATACGCAGTATTTT. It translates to CASSQDFSHRITDTQYF.

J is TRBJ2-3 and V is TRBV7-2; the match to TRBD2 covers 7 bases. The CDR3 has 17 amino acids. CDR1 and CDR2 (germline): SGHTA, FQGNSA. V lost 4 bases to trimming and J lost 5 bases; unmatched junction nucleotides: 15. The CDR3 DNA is TGTGCCAGCAGCTCCAACGGGGCTAGCGGAGTGGGAGATACGCAGTATTTT. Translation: CASSSNGASGVGDTQYF.

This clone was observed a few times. The CDR3: CASTGLPGGIQYF. Written as DNA, the CDR3 is TGTGCCAGCACGGGTCTACCGGGGGGCATTCAGTACTTC. The chain has TRBV2 and TRBJ2-4; 7 positions match TRBD2. Germline CDR1 and CDR2: SNHLY and FYNNEI. CDR3 length: 13 amino acids. Losses at the gene ends were 7 bases for V and 9 bases for J; bases not matched to a gene: 9.

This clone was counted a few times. The DNA for the CDR3 is TGTGCCAGCGCGGGGTTCCCGGGAAACACCATATATTTT. Protein: CASAGFPGNTIYF. The chain joins TRBV2 to TRBJ1-3; D remains ambiguous. Germline loops: CDR1 SNHLY, CDR2 FYNNEI. Trimming removed 8 bases from V and 4 bases from J, with 12 bases in between. This CDR3 comprises 13 residues. The full variable domain, its missing parts supplied by reference TRBV2 and TRBJ1-3, is EPEVTQTPSHQVTQMGQEVILRCVPISNHLYFYWYRQILGQKVEFLVSFYNNEISEKSEIFDDQFSVERPDGSNFTLKIRSTKLEDSAMYFCASAGFPGNTIYFGEGSWLTVV.

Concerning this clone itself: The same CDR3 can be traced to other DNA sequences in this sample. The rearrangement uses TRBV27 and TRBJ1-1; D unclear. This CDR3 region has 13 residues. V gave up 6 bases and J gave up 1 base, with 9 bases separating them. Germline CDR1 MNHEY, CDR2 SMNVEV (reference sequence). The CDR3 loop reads CASRRTRNTEAFF. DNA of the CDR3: TGTGCCAGCAGACGGACTAGGAACACTGAAGCTTTCTTT.

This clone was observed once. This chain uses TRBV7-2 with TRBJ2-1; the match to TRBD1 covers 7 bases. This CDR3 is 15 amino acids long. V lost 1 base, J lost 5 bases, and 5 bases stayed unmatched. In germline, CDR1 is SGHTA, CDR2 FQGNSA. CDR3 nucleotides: TGTGCCAGCAGCTTAGTTTCAGGGGGTAACAATGAGCAGTTCTTC. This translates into CASSLVSGGNNEQFF.

The DNA of the CDR3 is TGTGCCAGCTCCGGACAGGGCAGGGCCGGGGAGCTGTTTTTT. The encoded protein is CASSGQGRAGELFF. The chain couples TRBV9 to TRBJ2-2, with 8 nucleotides matching TRBD1. Germline V gives CDR1 SGDLS, CDR2 YYNGEE. The CDR3 spans 14 residues. J lost 6 bases, V lost 7 bases, and 8 bases had no gene match.

The chain's CDR3 is CASSDPTGAGYTF. CDR3 bases: TGTGCCAGCAGCGACCCGACAGGGGCTGGCTACACCTTC. The chain couples TRBV9 to TRBJ1-2; 8 bases are shared with TRBD1. Losses at the gene ends were 3 bases for V and 7 bases for J; bases not matched to a gene: 5. The germline gives CDR1 SGDLS, CDR2 YYNGEE. The CDR3 is made up of 13 amino acids.

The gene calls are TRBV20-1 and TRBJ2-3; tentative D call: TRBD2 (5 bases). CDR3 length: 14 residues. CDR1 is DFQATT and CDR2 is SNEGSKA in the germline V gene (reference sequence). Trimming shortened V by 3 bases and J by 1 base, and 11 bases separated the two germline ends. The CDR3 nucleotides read TGCAGTGCTAGTGCCCTCGGGGGCACAGATACGCAGTATTTT. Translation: CSASALGGTDTQYF.

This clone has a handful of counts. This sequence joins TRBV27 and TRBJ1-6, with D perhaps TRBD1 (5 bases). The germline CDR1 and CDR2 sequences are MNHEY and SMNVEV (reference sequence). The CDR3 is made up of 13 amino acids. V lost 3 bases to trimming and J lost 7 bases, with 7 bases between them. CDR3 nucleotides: TGTGCCAGCAGTTTCCGGGGGAATTCACCCCTCCACTTT. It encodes CASSFRGNSPLHF.

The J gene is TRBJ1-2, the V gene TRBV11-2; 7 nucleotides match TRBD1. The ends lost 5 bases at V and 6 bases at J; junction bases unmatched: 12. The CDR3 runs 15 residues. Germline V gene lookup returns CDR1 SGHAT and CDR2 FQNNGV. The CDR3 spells CASSQGRWTGHGYTF. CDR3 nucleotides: TGTGCCAGCAGCCAGGGACGCTGGACAGGTCATGGCTACACCTTC.

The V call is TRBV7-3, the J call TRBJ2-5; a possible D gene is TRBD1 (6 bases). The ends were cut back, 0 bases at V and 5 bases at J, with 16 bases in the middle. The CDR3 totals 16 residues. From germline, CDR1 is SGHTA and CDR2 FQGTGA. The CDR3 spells CASSLTGRRGAETQYF. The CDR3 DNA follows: TGTGCCAGCAGCTTAACAGGTCGCAGGGGAGCGGAGACCCAGTACTTC.

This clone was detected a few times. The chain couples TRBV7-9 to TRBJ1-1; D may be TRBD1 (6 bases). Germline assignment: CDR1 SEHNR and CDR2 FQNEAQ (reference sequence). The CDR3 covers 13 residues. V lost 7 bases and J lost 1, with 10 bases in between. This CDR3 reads CASTLQGNTEAFF. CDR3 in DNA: TGTGCCAGCACCCTACAGGGGAACACTGAAGCTTTCTTT.

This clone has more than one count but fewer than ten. CDR3 DNA: TGTGCCAGCAACCGGGACAGGGTATTGGGAGCTTTCTTT. It encodes CASNRDRVLGAFF. This chain joins TRBV28 and TRBJ1-1; 9 nucleotides agree with TRBD1. CDR3 size: 13 residues. V was pared by 7 bases and J by 10 bases, with 10 bases of the junction left unmatched. From germline, CDR1 is MDHEN and CDR2 SYDVKM.